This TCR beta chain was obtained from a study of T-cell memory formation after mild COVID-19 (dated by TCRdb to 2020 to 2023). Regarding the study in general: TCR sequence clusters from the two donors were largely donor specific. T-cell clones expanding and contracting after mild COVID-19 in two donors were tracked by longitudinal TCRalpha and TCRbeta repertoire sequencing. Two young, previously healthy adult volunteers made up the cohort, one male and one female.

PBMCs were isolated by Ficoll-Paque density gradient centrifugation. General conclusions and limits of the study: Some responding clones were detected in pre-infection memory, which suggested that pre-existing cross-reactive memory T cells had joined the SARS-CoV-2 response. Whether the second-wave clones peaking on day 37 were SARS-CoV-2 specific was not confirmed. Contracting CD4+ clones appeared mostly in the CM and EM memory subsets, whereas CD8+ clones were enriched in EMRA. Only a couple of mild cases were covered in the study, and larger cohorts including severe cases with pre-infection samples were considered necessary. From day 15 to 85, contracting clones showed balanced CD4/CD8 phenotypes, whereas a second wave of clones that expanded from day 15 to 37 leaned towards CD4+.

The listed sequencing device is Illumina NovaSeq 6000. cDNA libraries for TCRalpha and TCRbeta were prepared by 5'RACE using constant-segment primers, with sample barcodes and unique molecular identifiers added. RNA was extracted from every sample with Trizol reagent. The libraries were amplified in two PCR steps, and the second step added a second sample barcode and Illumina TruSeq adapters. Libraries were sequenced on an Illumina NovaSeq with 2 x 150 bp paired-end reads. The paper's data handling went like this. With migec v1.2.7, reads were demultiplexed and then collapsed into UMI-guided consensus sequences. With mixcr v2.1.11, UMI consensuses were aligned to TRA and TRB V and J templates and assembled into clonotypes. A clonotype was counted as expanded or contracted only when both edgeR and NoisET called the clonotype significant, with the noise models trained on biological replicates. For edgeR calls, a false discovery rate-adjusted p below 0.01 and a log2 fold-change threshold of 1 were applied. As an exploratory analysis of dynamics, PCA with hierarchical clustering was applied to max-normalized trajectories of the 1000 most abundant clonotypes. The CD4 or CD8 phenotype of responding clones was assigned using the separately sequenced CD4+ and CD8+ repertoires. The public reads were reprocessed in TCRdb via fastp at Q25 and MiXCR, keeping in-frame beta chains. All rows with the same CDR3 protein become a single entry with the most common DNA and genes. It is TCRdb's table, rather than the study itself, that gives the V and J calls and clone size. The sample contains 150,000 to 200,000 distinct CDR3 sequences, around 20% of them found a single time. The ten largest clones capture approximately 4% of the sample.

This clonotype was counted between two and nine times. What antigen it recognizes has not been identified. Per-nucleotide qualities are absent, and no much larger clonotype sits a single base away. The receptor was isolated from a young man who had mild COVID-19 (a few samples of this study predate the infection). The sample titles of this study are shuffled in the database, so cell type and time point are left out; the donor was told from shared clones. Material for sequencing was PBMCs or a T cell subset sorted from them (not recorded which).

The CDR3 region: CASSLSRSPLHF. The nucleotide sequence reads as follows: TGTGCCAGCAGCTTAAGTCGATCACCCCTCCACTTT. This receptor chain uses TRBV7-2 and TRBJ1-6; confidence is insufficient to name the D gene. V loses 2 bases of germline sequence and J loses 10 bases, and the interval between the two ends is 6 bases. CDR1 and CDR2 were assigned from the germline V gene as SGHTA and FQGNSA. The CDR3 sequence holds 12 residues, the cysteine and phenylalanine included. Only CDR3 DNA is held: 36 bases, read in frame from base 1.